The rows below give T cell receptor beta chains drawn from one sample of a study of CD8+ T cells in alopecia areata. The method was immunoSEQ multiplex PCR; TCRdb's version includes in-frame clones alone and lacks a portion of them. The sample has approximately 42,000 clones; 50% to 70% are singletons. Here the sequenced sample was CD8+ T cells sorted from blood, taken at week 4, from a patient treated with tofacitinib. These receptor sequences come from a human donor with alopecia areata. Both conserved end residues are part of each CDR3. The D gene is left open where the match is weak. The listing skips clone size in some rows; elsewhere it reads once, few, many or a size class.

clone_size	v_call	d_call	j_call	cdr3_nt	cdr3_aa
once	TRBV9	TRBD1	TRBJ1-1	TGTGCCAGCAGTGAAACAGGGGGCGCGAACACTGAAGCTTTCTTT	CASSETGGANTEAFF
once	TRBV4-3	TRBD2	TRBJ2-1	TGCGCCAGCAGCCAAGATCGGGGGGGCGGCTACAATGAGCAGTTCTTC	CASSQDRGGGYNEQFF
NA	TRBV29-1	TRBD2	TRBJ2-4	TGCAGCGTTGTTGGCGGGGGCAAAAACATTCAGTACTTC	CSVVGGGKNIQYF
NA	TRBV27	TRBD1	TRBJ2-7	TGTGCCAGCCGGGACAGTGATTCTTACGAGCAGTACTTC	CASRDSDSYEQYF
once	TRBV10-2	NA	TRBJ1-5	TGCGCCAGCAGTGAGTGGAACAATCAGCCCCAGCATTTT	CASSEWNNQPQHF
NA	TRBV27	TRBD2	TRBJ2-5	TGTGCCAGCAGGACCTTAGCGGGGGGCCTCCAAGAGACCCAGTACTTC	CASRTLAGGLQETQYF
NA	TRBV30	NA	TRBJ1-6	TGTGCCTGGAGTGGGAGCTCCTATAATTCACCCCTCCACTTT	CAWSGSSYNSPLHF
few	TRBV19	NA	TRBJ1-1	TGTGCCAGTAGTATTCGCCCGGATAACACTGAAGCTTTCTTT	CASSIRPDNTEAFF
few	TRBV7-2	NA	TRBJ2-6	TGTGCCAGCAGCTTAGCTGCCAGAAGCGCTGGGGCCAACGTCCTGACTTTC	CASSLAARSAGANVLTF
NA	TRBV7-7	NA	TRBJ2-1	TGTGCCAGCAGCTTAGGGGGCTCGGGTTTTGAGCAGTTCTTC	CASSLGGSGFEQFF
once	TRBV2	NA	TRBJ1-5	TGTGCCAGCAGTGTTAATAGCAATCAGCCCCAGCATTTT	CASSVNSNQPQHF
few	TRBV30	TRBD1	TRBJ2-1	TGTGCCGGGGACAGGATTAGAAACAATGAGCAGTTCTTC	CAGDRIRNNEQFF
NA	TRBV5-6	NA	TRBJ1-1	TGTGCCAGCAGCTTGGAACGGAACACTGAAGCTTTCTTT	CASSLERNTEAFF
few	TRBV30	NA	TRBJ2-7	TGTGCCTCCTCCGACGGAGAGACCCCCTACGAGCAGTACTTC	CASSDGETPYEQYF
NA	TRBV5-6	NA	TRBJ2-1	TGTGCCAGCAGCTTGGGGACACGTGAGCAGTTCTTC	CASSLGTREQFF
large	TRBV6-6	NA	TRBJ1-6	TGTGCCAGCAGTTACCCCCGTGCGGAGACAAATTCACCCCTCCACTTT	CASSYPRAETNSPLHF
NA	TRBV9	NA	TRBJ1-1	TGTGCCAGCAGCGTAGGGGGCTGGATGAACACTGAAGCTTTCTTT	CASSVGGWMNTEAFF
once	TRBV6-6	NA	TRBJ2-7	TGTGCCAGCAGTTACTCGGAGGGCTACGAGCAGTACTTC	CASSYSEGYEQYF
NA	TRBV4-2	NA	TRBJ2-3	TGTGCCAGCAGCCAAGAGGTTGAACAATGGGATGATACGCAGTATTTT	CASSQEVEQWDDTQYF
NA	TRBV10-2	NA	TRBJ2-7	TGCGCCAGCACTGTGGAAGGGGAATCCTACGAGCAGTACTTC	CASTVEGESYEQYF
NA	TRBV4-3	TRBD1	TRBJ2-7	TGCGCCAGCAGCCAAGATGAACAGGGGGACGAGCAGTACTTC	CASSQDEQGDEQYF
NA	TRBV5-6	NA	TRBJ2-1	TGTGCCAGCACCTTGGGGGGCAGGGAGCAGTTCTTC	CASTLGGREQFF
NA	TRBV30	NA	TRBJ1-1	TGTGCCTGGAGTGACAGTTTTAACACTGAAGCTTTCTTT	CAWSDSFNTEAFF
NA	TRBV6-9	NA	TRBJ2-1	TGTGCCACCAACTACAATGAGCAGTTCTTC	CATNYNEQFF
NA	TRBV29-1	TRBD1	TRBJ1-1	TGCAGCGTGGTGGACAGGGTTCTTTTGTCGACTGAAGCTTTCTTT	CSVVDRVLLSTEAFF
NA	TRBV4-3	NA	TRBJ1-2	TGCGCCAGCAGCCAAGATACCCAGTCGGCGAAAGGCTATGGCTACACCTTC	CASSQDTQSAKGYGYTF
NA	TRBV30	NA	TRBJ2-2	TGTGCCTGGAGAGAGACGAACACCGGGGAGCTGTTTTTT	CAWRETNTGELFF